This TCR beta chain is from a study of T cell responses to AZD1222 COVID-19 vaccine. Overall study findings and caveats: Vaccine-associated CD4 TCRs spanned spike, dominant at 160-218 and 743-854. Seropositive AZD1222 recipients at baseline numbered only six or seven.

V lost 4 bases to trimming and J lost 4 bases, with 11 bases between them. Per germline, CDR1 GTSNPN and CDR2 SVGIG (reference sequence). CDR3 length: 13 amino acids. Only in-frame clones appear in the TCRdb table, and some are missing; sequencing was by immunoSEQ multiplex PCR. This sample has approximately 61,000 clones, with about 81% found just once. As concerns this clone: The antigen remains unidentified.

The specimen comprised peripheral blood, sampled 28 days after the second AZD1222 dose. The TCR sequence derives from an adult who received the AZD1222 COVID-19 vaccine. The gene calls are TRBV30 and TRBJ2-1, with a tentative D call TRBD1 (6 bases). The CDR3 sequence is CAWNPGTYNEQFF. The CDR3 coding sequence is TGTGCCTGGAACCCCGGGACATACAATGAGCAGTTCTTC.